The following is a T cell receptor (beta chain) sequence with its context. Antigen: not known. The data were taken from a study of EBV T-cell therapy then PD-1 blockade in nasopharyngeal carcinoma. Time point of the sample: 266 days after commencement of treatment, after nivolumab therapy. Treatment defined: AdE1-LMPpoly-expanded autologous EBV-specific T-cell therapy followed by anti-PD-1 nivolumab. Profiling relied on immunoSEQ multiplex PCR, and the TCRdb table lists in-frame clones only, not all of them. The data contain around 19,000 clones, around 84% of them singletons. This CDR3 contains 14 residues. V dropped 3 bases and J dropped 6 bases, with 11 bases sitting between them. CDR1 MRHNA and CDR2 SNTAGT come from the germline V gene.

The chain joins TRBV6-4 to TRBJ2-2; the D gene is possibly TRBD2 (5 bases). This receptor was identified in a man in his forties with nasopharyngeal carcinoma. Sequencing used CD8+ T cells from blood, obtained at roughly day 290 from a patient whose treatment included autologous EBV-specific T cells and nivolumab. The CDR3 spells CASSEAGVSGELFF. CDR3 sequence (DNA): TGTGCCAGCAGTGAGGCCGGGGTGTCCGGGGAGCTGTTTTTT.